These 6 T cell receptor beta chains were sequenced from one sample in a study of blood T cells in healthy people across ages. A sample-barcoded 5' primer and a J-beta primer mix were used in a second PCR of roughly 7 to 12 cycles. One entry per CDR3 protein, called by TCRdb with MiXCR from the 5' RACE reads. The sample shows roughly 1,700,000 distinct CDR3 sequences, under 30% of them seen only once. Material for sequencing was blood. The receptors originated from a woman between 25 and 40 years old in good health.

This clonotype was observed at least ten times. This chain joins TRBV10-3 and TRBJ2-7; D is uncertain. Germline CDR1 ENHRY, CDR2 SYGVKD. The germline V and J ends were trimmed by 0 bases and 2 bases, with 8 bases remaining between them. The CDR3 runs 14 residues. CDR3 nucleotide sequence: TGTGCCATCAGTGAGTCCGAAGTAGCCTACGAGCAGTACTTC. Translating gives CAISESEVAYEQYF.

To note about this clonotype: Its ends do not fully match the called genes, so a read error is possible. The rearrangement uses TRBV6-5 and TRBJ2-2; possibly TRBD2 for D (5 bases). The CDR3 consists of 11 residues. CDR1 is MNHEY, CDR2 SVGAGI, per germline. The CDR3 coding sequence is TGTGCCAGCAGCCGATCCGGGGAGCGGTTTTTT. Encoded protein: CASSRSGERFF.

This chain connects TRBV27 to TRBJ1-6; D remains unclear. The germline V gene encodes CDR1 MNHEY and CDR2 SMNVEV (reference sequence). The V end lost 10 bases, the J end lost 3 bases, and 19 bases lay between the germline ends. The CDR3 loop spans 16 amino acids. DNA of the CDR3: TGTGCCACCCGGGAATGGCCGAGGGACTATAATTCACCCCTCCACTTT. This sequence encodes CATREWPRDYNSPLHF.

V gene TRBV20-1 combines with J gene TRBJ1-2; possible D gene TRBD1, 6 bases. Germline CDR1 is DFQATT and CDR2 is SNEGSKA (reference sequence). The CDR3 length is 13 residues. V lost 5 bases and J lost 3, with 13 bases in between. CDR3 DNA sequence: TGCAGTGCTTATAGAGGGGGGTACTATGGCTACACCTTC. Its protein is CSAYRGGYYGYTF.

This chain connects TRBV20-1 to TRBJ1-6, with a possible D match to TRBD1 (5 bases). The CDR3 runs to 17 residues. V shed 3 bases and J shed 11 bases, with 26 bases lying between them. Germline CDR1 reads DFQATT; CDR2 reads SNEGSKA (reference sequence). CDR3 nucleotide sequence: TGCAGTGCTAGGGATAACGGGGCCCCCGGTCGGGATCCACCCCTCCACTTT. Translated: CSARDNGAPGRDPPLHF.

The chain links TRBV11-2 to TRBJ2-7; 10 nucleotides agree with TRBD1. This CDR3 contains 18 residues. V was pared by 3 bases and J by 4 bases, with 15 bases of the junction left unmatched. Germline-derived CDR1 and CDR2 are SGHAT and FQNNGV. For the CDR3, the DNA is TGTGCCAGCAGCTTCCCTAAGGGGATCCGGGACAGGGGATACGAGCAGTACTTC. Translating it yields CASSFPKGIRDRGYEQYF.